The sample holds a few counts of the clone carrying this TCR beta chain. The antigen is undetermined. This sample also contains other DNA sequences that code for the same CDR3. The data originate from a study of cytomegalovirus exposure and HLA in healthy donors. Study information: Among around 180 million T cells, an earlier analysis found 117 million unique TCR beta sequences.

Both 60 Vbeta primers and 13 Jbeta primers went into the PCR. The method was immunoSEQ multiplex PCR; TCRdb's version includes in-frame clones alone and lacks a portion of them. The data hold around 150,000 clones, with just under 80% observed a single time. Study-wide findings and caveats: CMV serostatus was the only recorded immune exposure for donors.

This CDR3 has 15 residues. CDR1 and CDR2 from the germline V gene are LGHNA and YSLEER. V lost 1 base, J lost 5 bases, and 14 bases lay in between. The sequence was obtained from a male donor in good health and CMV-seronegative. V gene TRBV4-3 combines with J gene TRBJ1-1; tentative D call: TRBD1 (6 bases). Material for sequencing was PBMCs. CDR3 sequence (DNA): TGCGCCAGCAGCCAAGCACTACAGGGTGGTACTGAAGCTTTCTTT. Residues: CASSQALQGGTEAFF.